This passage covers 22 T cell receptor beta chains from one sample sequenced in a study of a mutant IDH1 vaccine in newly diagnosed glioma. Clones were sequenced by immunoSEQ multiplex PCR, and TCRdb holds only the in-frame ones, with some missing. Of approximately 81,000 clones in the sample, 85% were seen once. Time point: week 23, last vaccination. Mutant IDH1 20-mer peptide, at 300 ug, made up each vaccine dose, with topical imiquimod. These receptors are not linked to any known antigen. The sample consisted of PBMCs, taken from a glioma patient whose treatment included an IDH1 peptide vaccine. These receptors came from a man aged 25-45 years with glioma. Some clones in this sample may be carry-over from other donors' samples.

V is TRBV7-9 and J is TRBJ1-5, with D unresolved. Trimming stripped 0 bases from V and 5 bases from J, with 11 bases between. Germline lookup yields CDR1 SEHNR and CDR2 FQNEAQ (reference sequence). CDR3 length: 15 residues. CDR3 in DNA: TGTGCCAGCAGCTTAGCGGATCCAGGCGATCAGCCCCAGCATTTT. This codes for CASSLADPGDQPQHF. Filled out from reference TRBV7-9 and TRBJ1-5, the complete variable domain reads DTGVSQNPRHKITKRGQNVTFRCDPISEHNRLYWYRQTLGQGPEFLTYFQNEAQLEKSRLLSDRFSAERPKGSFSTLEIQRTEQGDSAMYLCASSLADPGDQPQHFGDGTRLSIL.

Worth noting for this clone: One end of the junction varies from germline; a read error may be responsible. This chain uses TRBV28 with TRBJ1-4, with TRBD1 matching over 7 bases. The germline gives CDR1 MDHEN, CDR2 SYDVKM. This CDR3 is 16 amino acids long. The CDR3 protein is CVSRPPKGQINEKLFF. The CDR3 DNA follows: TGTGTCAGCAGGCCTCCTAAGGGACAGATTAATGAAAAACTGTTTTTT. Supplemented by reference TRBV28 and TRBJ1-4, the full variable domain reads DVKVTQSSRYLVKRTGEKVFLECVQDMDHENMFWYRQDPGLGLRLIYFSYDVKMKEKGDIPEGYSVSREKKERFSLILESASTNQTSMYLCVSRPPKGQINEKLFFGSGTQLSVL.

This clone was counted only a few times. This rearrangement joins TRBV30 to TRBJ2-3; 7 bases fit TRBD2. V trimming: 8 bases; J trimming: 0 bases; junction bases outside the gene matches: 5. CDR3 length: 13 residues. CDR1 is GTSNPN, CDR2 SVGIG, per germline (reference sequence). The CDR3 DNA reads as TGTGCCAGAAGCGGGGTAAGCACAGATACGCAGTATTTT. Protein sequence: CARSGVSTDTQYF.

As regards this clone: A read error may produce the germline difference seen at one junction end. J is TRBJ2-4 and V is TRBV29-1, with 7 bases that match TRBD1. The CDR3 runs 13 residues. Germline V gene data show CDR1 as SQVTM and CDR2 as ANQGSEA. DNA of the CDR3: TGCAGCGTTAAAGACAGGGCGATGGACATTCAGTACTTC. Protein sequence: CSVKDRAMDIQYF. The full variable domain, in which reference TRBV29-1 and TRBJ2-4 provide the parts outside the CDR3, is SAVISQKPSRDICQRGTSLTIQCQVDSQVTMMFWYRQQPGQSLTLIATANQGSEATYESGFVIDKFPISRPNLTFSTLTVSNMSPEDSSIYLCSVKDRAMDIQYFGAGTRLSVL.

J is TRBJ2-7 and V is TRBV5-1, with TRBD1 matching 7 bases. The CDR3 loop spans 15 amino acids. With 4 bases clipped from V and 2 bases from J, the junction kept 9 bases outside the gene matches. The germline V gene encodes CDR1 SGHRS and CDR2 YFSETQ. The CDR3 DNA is TGCGCCAGCAGCATATCCGGGACAGAGCCCTACGAGCAGTACTTC. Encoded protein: CASSISGTEPYEQYF.

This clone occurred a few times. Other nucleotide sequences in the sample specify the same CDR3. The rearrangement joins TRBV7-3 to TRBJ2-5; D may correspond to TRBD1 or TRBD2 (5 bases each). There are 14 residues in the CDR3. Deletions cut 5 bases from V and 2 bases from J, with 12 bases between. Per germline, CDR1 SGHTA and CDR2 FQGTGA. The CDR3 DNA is TGTGCCAGCAGCCCCACGGGGCTTCAAGAGACCCAGTACTTC. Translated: CASSPTGLQETQYF.

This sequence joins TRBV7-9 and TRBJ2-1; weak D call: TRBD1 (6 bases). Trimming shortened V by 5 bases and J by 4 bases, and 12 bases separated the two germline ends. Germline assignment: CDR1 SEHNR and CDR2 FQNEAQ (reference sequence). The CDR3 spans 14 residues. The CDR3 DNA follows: TGTGCCAGCAGCCCGGGACACACGTACAATGAGCAGTTCTTC. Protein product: CASSPGHTYNEQFF.

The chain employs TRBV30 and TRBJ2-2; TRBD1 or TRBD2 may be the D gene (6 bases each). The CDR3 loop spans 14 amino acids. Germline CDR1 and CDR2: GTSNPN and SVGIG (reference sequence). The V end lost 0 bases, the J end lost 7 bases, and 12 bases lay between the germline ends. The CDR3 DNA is TGTGCCTGGAGTGTACGGGGGCCGGACGGGGAGCTGTTTTTT. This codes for CAWSVRGPDGELFF.

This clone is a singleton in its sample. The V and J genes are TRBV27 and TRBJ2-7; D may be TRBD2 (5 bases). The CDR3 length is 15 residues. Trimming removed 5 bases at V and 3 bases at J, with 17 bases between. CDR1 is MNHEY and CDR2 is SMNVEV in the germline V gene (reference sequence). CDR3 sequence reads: CASSPREVLIYEQYF. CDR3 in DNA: TGTGCCAGCAGTCCCCGGGAAGTTTTAATCTACGAGCAGTACTTC.

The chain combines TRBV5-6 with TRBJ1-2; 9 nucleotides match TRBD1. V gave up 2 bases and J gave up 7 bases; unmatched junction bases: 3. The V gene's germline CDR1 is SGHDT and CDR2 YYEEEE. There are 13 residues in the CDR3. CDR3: CASSFTTGGGYTF. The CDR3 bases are TGTGCCAGCAGCTTTACGACAGGGGGTGGCTACACCTTC.

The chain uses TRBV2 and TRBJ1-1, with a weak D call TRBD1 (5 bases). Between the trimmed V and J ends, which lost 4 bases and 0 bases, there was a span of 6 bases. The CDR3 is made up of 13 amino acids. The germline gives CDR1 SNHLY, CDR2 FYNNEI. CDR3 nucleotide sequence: TGTGCCAGCAGTGGGGGCCTGAACACTGAAGCTTTCTTT. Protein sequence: CASSGGLNTEAFF.

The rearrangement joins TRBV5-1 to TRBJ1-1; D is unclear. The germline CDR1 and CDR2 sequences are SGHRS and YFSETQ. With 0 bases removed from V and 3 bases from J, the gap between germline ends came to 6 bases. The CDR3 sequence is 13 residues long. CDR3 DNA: TGCGCCAGCAGCTTGGTCCTAGACACTGAAGCTTTCTTT. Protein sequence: CASSLVLDTEAFF.

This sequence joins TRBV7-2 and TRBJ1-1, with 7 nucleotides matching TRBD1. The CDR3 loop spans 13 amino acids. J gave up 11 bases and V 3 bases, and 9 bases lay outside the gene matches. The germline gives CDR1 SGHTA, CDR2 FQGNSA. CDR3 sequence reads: CASSFERTGLAFF. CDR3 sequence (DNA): TGTGCCAGCAGCTTTGAGAGGACAGGCCTCGCTTTCTTT.

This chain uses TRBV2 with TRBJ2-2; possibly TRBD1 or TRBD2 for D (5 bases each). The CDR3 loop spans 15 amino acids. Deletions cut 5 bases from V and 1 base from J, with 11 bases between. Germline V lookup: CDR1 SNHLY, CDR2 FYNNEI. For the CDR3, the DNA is TGTGCCAGCAGTTCGGGACCTCTGAACACCGGGGAGCTGTTTTTT. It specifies CASSSGPLNTGELFF.

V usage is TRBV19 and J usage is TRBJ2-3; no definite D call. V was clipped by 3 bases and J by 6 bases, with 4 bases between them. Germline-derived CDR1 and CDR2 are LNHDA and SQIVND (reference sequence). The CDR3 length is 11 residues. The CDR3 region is CASSILDTQYF. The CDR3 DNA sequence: TGTGCCAGTAGTATCTTGGATACGCAGTATTTT. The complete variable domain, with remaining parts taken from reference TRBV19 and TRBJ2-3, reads DGGITQSPKYLFRKEGQNVTLSCEQNLNHDAMYWYRQDPGQGLRLIYYSQIVNDFQKGDIAEGYSVSREKKESFPLTVTSAQKNPTAFYLCASSILDTQYFGPGTRLTVL.

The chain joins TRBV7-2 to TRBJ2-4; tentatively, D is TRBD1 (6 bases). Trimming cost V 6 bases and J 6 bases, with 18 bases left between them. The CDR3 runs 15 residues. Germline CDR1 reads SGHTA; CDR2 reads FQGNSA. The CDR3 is CASSSRFDRINIQYF. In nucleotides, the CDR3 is TGTGCCAGCAGTTCACGCTTTGACAGGATAAACATTCAGTACTTC.

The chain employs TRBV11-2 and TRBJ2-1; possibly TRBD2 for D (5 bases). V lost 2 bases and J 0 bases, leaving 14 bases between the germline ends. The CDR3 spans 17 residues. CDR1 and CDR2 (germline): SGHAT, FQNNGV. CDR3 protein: CASSLRRTGSSYNEQFF. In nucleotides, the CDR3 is TGTGCCAGCAGCTTACGGAGGACGGGTAGCTCCTACAATGAGCAGTTCTTC.

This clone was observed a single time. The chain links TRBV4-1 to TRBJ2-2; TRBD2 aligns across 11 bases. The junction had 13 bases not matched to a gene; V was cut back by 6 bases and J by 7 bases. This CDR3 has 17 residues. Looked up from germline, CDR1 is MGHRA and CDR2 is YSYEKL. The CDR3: CASSQTSGGFKNGELFF. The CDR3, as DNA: TGCGCCAGCAGTCAAACTAGCGGGGGTTTCAAGAACGGGGAGCTGTTTTTT.

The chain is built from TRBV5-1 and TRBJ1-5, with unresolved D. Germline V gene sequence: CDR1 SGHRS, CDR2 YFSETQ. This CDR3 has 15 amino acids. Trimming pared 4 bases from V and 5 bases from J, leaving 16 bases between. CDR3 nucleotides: TGCGCCAGCAGCGCCGGGTCTCGTGGGGATCAGCCCCAGCATTTT. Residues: CASSAGSRGDQPQHF. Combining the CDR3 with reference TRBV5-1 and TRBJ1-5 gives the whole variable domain KAGVTQTPRYLIKTRGQQVTLSCSPISGHRSVSWYQQTPGQGLQFLFEYFSETQRNKGNFPGRFSGRQFSNSRSEMNVSTLELGDSALYLCASSAGSRGDQPQHFGDGTRLSIL.

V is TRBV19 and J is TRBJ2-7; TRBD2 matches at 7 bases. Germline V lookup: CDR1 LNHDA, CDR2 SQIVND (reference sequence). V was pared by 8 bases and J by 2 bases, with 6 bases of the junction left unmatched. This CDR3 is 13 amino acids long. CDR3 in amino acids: CASGEAGAYEQYF. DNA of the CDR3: TGTGCCAGTGGGGAGGCGGGAGCCTACGAGCAGTACTTC.

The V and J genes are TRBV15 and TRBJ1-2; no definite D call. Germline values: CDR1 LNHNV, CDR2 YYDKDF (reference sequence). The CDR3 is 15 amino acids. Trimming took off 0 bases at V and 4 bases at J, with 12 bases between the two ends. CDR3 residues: CATSRDLRGSYGYTF. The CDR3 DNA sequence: TGTGCCACCAGCAGAGATCTCCGGGGTTCCTATGGCTACACCTTC.

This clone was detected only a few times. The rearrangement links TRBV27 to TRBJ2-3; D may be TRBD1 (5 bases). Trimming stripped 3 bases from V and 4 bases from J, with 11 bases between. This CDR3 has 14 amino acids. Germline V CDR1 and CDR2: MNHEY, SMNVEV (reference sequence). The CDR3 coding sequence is TGTGCCAGCAGTTTGGAGATAGGGGCAGATACGCAGTATTTT. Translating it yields CASSLEIGADTQYF.